The following is a T cell receptor (beta chain) sequence with its context. The antigen it binds to is not known. Nothing much larger sits one base from this clone, and base qualities are not available. In total, approximately 700 healthy bone marrow donors made up the cohort. Cohort members were all nominally healthy when sampled, although unrecorded immune exposures were likely present. The donor tested CMV seronegative, placing the donor among the 350 or so seronegative members of the cohort. Each donor provided a peripheral blood sample, and peripheral blood mononuclear cells were used for TCR beta sequencing. Genomic DNA was extracted from the blood cell samples with the Qiagen DNeasy Blood Extraction Kit. These data are taken from a study of cytomegalovirus exposure and HLA in healthy donors (dated by TCRdb to between 2016 and 2019). The study in broad terms: In an earlier analysis of under 750 of the donors, about 260 Gb of sequence data and roughly 100 million unique TCR beta sequences from 150 million to 200 million T cells were reported. On average, 235,054 unique TCR beta nucleotide sequences were sequenced per donor among several hundred genotyped donors of the cohort, with roughly 20% of those sequences being non-productive. Donor age, sex, ethnicity and CMV serostatus were compiled together with the repertoire data. To predict cytomegalovirus infection status, the study brought together high-throughput TCR immunosequencing, statistical association of individual TCRs with disease status, and machine learning. About 320 gigabases of sequencing data and some 85 million unique TCR sequences were included in an early release covering about 620 HLA-typed donors. Using immunosequencing, the study profiled T cell repertoires from approximately 700 subjects and related those repertoires to cytomegalovirus serostatus. Class I and class II HLA loci were covered by the typing at four-digit resolution. All discovery cohort repertoires had been generated using a single sequencing platform. An earlier analysis of 450 to 750 of the donors used high-throughput TCR beta sequencing to judge whether each TCR beta V gene segment behaved as functional or pseudogenic. A later analysis re-analyzed previously published TCR beta repertoires from 666 donors and added high-resolution HLA genotyping to study TCR occurrence patterns. Of the roughly 400 genotyped donors, approximately 83% fell in the genetic ancestry cluster associated with self-reported Caucasian donors. Rather than using new phenotypic data, the later analysis identified candidate immune exposures from TCR beta sequences and from how often those sequences occurred across donors. Because of strong linkage in the cohort, four to six DR-DQ haplotypes were treated as single units for association and clustering. In a later genetic analysis, genome-wide SNP genotypes for about 60% of the 666 donors were used, and that subset was treated as a discovery cohort. The aim of the study was to test whether cataloging public T cell receptors could identify signatures of past pathogen exposure. The number of typed donors differed by locus: about 629-630 for A, B, C, DRB1 and DQB1; approximately 520 for DQA1; roughly 600 for DPA1; and around 450 for DPB1. Besides the first cohort of 666 subjects, a separate validation cohort made up of 120 different subjects was used. General conclusions and limits of the study: In the study, some 160 TCR beta chains were listed as associated with cytomegalovirus. In a later analysis, HLA-associated TCR beta chains showed more clonal expansion and lower generation probabilities than non-associated chains that were equally common. Cytomegalovirus status was reported to be diagnosed by the classifier with high specificity and sensitivity in both the original and validation cohorts. According to the authors, the approach could potentially be generalized to other disease states and immunological phenotypes. Because the 87-base-pair reads could not distinguish some IMGT-functional V segments, including TRBV6-2 and TRBV6-3, those segments were excluded. Presence/absence analyses assumed roughly uniform sequencing depth across donors, an assumption that may not hold. In a later genetic analysis, a missense DCLRE1C variant was associated with V-gene and J-gene trimming of TCR beta chains, and the association was replicated in an independent cohort. A further reported finding was that TCR beta sequences accurately predicted the HLA-A and HLA-B alleles for most subjects in the first cohort. Compared with the 666-donor mean, donors in an Asian-associated ancestry cluster had fewer N-insertions in productive TCRs, according to a later genetic analysis. A cluster of highly shared sequence variants was judged likely to be a technical artifact of the sequencing pipeline. Assigning TCR associations to individual alleles was difficult when HLA alleles, especially DR and DQ, strongly co-occurred. A few of the identified cytomegalovirus-associated TCR beta chains were confirmed in vitro to be specific for cytomegalovirus antigens. Most TCR sequences were observed very rarely across donors, whereas some public TCRs were present in many individuals. Because some donors lacked HLA typing at each locus, the association tests relied only on the typed subset. An earlier analysis of around 500 of the donors showed that most TCR beta V segments appeared in productive rearrangements either about 90% or about 30% of the time, which broadly matched IMGT annotations. About 15 rarely observed V segments, including chromosome 9 orphons, were excluded from the earlier analysis of several hundred of the donors because counts were too low. Only TCR beta chains were sequenced in this cohort, and the absence of alpha or paired-chain data limited detectable features. In a later analysis, the rate of TCR association differed among HLA loci, with DRB1 alleles having the most associated TCRs and HLA-C alleles having the fewest. In a later analysis, 16,951 TCR beta sequences were associated with specific HLA alleles at a false discovery rate of 0.05. The only immune exposure information available for the cohort was CMV serostatus. According to a later analysis, most CMV-associated TCR beta chains appeared to be HLA-restricted, and the HLA associations seemed to be driven largely by CMV exposure. Several of the top co-occurrence clusters appeared to be linked to parvovirus B19, influenza, CMV and Epstein-Barr virus, according to a later analysis. Correlated functional status among segregating V segments might be attributable to linkage disequilibrium, but an unknown experimental factor could not be ruled out.

V lost 5 bases and J lost 2 bases; the stretch between them is 10 bases long. CDR1 is given as SGHNT and CDR2 as YENEEA, both from the germline V gene. The CDR3 covers 14 residues, taking in both the cysteine and the phenylalanine. Kept here is only the CDR3 DNA, which spans 42 bases and is read in frame from base 1. Library construction relied on the immunoSEQ multiplex PCR assay. The multiplex PCR relied on a mix of 60 forward primers for TCR Vbeta segments and 13 reverse primers for TCR Jbeta segments. The CDR3 region of rearranged TCR beta genes was amplified from genomic DNA with a multiplex PCR assay. The Illumina HiSeq System was used to sequence the amplified TCR beta libraries as 87-base-pair reads. The study's own analysis went as follows. In a later analysis, 80 million or so unique TCR beta chains were counted across the 666 repertoires, and about 10 million of these chains were shared by at least two donors. Raw reads were error-corrected and collapsed into unique sequences by a nearest-neighbor algorithm in which closely related sequences were merged to remove PCR and sequencing errors. CDR3 sequences were aligned to IMGT reference sequences to assign V, D and J gene segments. For a sequence to be retained, a match of at least six nucleotides to both a V gene segment and a J gene segment was required. A rearrangement counted as productive if the CDR3 had no stop codons and remained in frame with V and J, and every other rearrangement counted as non-productive. Following IMGT convention, CDR3 was defined as the stretch from the second conserved V-encoded cysteine to the conserved J-encoded phenylalanine. The earlier analysis of 587 of the donors excluded any sequence lacking an unambiguous match to a single V gene segment. In an earlier analysis of roughly 500 of the donors, V segments were called functional above 56.7% productive rearrangements and were called segregating when the between-donor standard deviation exceeded 5%. To diagnose cytomegalovirus status from the catalog of TCR beta chain sequences, a statistical classification framework was built. In a later analysis, TCR nucleotide sequences were compared against IMGT/GENE-DB human TR gene sequences so that V and J genes could be assigned. A later analysis assigned CDR3 sequences and most-parsimonious VDJ recombination scenarios with the TCRdist pipeline. A later analysis defined each TCR beta chain by its CDR3 amino acid sequence plus V-gene family, and excluded reads lacking a unique V-gene family. A later analysis removed roughly 590 highly shared, low-generation-probability nucleotide sequences to deal with suspected cross-contamination and a sequencing artifact. A later analysis calculated a clonal expansion index for each public chain from normalized within-repertoire ranks of inferred template counts. In a later analysis, generation probabilities were computed using a VDJ recombination model fitted to out-of-frame rearrangements, and the results were checked against IGoR. In a later analysis, TCR-TCR, TCR-HLA and TCR-CMV co-occurrence was scored with hypergeometric tests, and a repertoire-size bias correction was applied to TCR pairs. A later analysis estimated false discovery rates by permuting HLA or CMV assignments 20 times. A later analysis grouped co-occurring TCRs with DBSCAN, adding TCRdist sequence similarity when clustering within HLA-allele-positive subsets. For co-occurrence clustering, repertoires with fewer than 30,000 or more than 120,000 public chains were excluded, along with four or five repertoires with anomalous nucleotide sharing. In its TCRdb copy, this immuneACCESS table keeps in-frame sequences only and misses some clones. Where compared with another copy, unresolved V genes explain less than half of these, and the others have no known cause. From that table come the V and J calls and clone size; the DNA was used to work out D and trimming. The sample profile shows over 150,000 clones; roughly 80% of them were found once. The top ten hold 4.3% of the sample.

Sequenced input: PBMCs. The receptor's source is a man between 40 and 49 years old in good health and CMV-seronegative. The V gene is TRBV11-3 and the J gene is TRBJ2-1; TRBD2 could be the D gene, as 7 bases match. The CDR3 protein is CASSPGGPYNEQFF. The DNA reads TGTGCCAGCAGCCCCGGGGGGCCCTACAATGAGCAGTTCTTC.